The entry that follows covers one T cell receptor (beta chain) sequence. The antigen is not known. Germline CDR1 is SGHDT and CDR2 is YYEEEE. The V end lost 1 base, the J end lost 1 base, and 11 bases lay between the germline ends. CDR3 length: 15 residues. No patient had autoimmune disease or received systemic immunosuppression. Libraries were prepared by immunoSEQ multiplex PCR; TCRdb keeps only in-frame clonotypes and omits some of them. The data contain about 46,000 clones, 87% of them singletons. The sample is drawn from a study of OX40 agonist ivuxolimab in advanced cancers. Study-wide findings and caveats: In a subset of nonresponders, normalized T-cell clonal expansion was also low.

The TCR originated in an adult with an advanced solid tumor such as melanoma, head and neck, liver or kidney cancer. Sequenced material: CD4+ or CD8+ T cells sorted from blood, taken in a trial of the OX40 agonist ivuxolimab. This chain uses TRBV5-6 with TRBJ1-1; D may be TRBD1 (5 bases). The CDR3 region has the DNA TGTGCCAGCAGCTTGTATGGGGGAGGGAACACTGAAGCTTTCTTT. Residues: CASSLYGGGNTEAFF. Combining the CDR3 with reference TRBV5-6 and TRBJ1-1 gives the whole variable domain DAGVTQSPTHLIKTRGQQVTLRCSPKSGHDTVSWYQQALGQGPQFIFQYYEEEERQRGNFPDRFSGHQFPNYSSELNVNALLLGDSALYLCASSLYGGGNTEAFFGQGTRLTVV.